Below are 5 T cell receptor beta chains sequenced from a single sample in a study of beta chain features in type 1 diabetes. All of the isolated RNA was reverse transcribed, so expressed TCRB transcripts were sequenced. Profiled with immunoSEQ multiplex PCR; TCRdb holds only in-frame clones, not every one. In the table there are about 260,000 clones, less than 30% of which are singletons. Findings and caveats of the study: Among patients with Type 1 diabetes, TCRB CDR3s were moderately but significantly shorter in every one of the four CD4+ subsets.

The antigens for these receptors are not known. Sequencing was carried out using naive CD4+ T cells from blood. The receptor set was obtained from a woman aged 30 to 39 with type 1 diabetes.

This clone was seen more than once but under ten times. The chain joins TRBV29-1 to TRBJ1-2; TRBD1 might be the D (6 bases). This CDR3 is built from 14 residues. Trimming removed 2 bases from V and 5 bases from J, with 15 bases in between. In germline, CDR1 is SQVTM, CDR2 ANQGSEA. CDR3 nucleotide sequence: TGCAGCGTTGAACGGTCAGGGGTCGGGTATGGCTACACCTTC. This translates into CSVERSGVGYGYTF.

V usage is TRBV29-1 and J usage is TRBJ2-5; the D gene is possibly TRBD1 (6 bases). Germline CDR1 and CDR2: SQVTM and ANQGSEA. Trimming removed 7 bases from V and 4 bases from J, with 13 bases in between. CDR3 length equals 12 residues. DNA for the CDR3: TGCAGCGCGGAGGACAGTCGAGAGACCCAGTACTTC. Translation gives CSAEDSRETQYF.

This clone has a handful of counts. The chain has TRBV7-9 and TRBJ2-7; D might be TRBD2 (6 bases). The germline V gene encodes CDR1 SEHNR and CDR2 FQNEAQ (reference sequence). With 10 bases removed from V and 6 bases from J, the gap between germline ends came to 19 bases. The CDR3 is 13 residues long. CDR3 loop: CAITDQPGAEQYF. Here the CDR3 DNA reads TGTGCCATCACGGACCAGCCGGGAGCCGAGCAGTACTTC.

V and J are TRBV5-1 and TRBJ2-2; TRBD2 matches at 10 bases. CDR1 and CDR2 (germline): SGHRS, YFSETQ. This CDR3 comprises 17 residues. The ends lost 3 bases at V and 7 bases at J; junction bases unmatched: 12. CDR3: CASSSAASGRSHGELFF. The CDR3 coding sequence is TGCGCCAGCAGCTCTGCTGCTAGCGGGAGAAGCCACGGGGAGCTGTTTTTT.

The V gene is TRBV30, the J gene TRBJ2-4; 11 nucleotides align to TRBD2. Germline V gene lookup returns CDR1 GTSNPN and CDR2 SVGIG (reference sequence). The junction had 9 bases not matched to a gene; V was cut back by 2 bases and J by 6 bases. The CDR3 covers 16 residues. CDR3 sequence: CAWSTGTSGWGNIQYF. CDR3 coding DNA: TGTGCCTGGAGTACCGGGACTAGCGGCTGGGGAAACATTCAGTACTTC.